A selection of T cell receptor beta chains follows, all from one sample in a study of cytomegalovirus exposure and HLA in healthy donors. The repertoire was sequenced with immunoSEQ multiplex PCR; TCRdb's copy has only in-frame clones and lacks some. The profile shows 95,000 to 150,000 clones, roughly 80% of them singletons. Sequenced input: PBMCs. The receptors here all came from a man between 25 and 39 years old in good health and CMV-seropositive. The CDR3 runs from the conserved cysteine through the conserved F or W. The D gene is left open where the match is weak. Some rows mark clone size as missing; the rest say once, few, many or name a class of expanded clone.

TGTGCCAGTAGTATGATTGGGCAGGGCCTTAATCAGCCCCAGCATTTT	CASSMIGQGLNQPQHF	few	.	TRBJ1-5	TRBV19
TGTGCCAGCAGTGACCAGGGGAACACCGGGGAGCTGTTTTTT	CASSDQGNTGELFF	few	.	TRBJ2-2	TRBV6-1
TGTGCCAGCAGCCAAGCGACAGTGAATGAGCAGTTCTTC	CASSQATVNEQFF	few	.	TRBJ2-1	TRBV14
TGTGCCAGCAGTTTATCGACGGGGATAGGGAACATTCAGTACTTC	CASSLSTGIGNIQYF	.	.	TRBJ2-4	TRBV27
TGTGCCAGCAGCTTCCGTCTTGCGGGAGCCGACAATGAGCAGTTCTTC	CASSFRLAGADNEQFF	.	TRBD2	TRBJ2-1	TRBV7-6
TGTGCCAGCAGCCTAACTAGCGGGAGGTGCCTCGAGCAGTACTTC	CASSLTSGRCLEQYF	.	TRBD2	TRBJ2-7	TRBV7-8
TGTGCCAGCAGCTCCCCACGACAGGGTACGAGGGGCTACACCTTC	CASSSPRQGTRGYTF	.	TRBD1	TRBJ1-2	TRBV11-2
TGTGCCAGCAGTTTGGGCAGGGGTCTCCGTCAGCCCCAGCATTTT	CASSLGRGLRQPQHF	few	.	TRBJ1-5	TRBV28
TGTGCCAGCAGTTCTTTCATGGGACTAGCGGGAGAGACCCAGTACTTC	CASSSFMGLAGETQYF	.	TRBD2	TRBJ2-5	TRBV6-5
TGTGCCAGCAGCCTTTTCTTAGCGGGAGGCACAGATACGCAGTATTTT	CASSLFLAGGTDTQYF	.	TRBD2	TRBJ2-3	TRBV7-2
TGTGCCAGCAGTTACTCGCCCCAACAGCTGAACACTGAAGCTTTCTTT	CASSYSPQQLNTEAFF	.	.	TRBJ1-1	TRBV6-5